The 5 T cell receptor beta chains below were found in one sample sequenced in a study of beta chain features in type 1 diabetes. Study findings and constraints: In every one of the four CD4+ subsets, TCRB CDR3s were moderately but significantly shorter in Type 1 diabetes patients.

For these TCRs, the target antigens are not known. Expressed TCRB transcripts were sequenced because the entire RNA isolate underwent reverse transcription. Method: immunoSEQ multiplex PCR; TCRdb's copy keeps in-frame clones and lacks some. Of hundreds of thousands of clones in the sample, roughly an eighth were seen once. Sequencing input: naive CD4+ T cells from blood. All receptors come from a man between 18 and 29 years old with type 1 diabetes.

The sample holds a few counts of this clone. The CDR3: CASTDSGRVDDEQFF. CDR3 sequence (DNA): TGTGCCAGTACCGATAGCGGGAGGGTGGACGATGAGCAGTTCTTC. The gene calls are TRBV19 and TRBJ2-1, with 11 bases identical to TRBD2. The V segment lost 7 bases and the J segment 8 bases; nucleotides outside the gene matches: 10. The CDR3 sequence is 15 residues long. CDR1 is LNHDA and CDR2 is SQIVND in the germline V gene (reference sequence).

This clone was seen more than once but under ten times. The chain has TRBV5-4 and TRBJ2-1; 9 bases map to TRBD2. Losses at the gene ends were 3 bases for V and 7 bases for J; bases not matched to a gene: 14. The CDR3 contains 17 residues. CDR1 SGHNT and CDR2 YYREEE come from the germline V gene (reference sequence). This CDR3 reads CASSSPQGGRVGNEQFF. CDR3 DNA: TGTGCCAGCAGCTCCCCCCAAGGCGGGAGGGTGGGAAATGAGCAGTTCTTC.

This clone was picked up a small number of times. CDR3 protein: CASSVDWVSYEQYF. The CDR3 bases are TGTGCCAGCAGCGTAGACTGGGTTTCCTACGAGCAGTACTTC. V usage is TRBV9 and J usage is TRBJ2-7; D is uncertain. From germline, CDR1 is SGDLS and CDR2 YYNGEE. Trimming cost V 0 bases and J 1 base, with 8 bases left between them. The CDR3 has 14 amino acids.

CDR3 in DNA: TGTGCCAGCAGCCCCGTACCCACAGATACGCAGTATTTT. This gives the protein CASSPVPTDTQYF. The chain has TRBV9 and TRBJ2-3, with unresolved D. The V end lost 4 bases, the J end lost 2 bases, and 8 bases lay between the germline ends. Per the germline V gene, CDR1 is SGDLS and CDR2 is YYNGEE. The CDR3 length is 13 residues.

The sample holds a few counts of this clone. CDR3 bases: TGTGCCAGCAGTGAGGGTATTTCTGGAAACACCATATATTTT. Protein: CASSEGISGNTIYF. This rearrangement joins TRBV25-1 to TRBJ1-3; D gene unclear. Germline V gene data show CDR1 as MGHDK and CDR2 as SYGVNS. The CDR3 is 14 amino acids. The V end was cut by 3 bases, the J end by 1 base, with 7 bases between.